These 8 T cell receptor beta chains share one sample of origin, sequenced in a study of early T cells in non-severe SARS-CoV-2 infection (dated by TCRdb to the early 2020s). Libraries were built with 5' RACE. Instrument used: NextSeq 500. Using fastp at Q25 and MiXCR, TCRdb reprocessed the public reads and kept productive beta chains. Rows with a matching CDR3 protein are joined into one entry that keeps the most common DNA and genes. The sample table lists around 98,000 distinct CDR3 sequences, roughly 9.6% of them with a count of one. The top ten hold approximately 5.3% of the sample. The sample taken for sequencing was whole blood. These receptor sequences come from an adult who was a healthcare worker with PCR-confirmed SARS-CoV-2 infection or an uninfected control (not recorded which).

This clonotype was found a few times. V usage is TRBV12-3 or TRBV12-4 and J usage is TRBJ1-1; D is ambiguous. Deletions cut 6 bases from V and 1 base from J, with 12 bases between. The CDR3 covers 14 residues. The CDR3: CASSPGRRNTEAFF. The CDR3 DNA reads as TGTGCCAGCAGCCCCGGACGGAGGAACACTGAAGCTTTCTTT.

CDR3 region: CASIGTSGYNEQFF. In nucleotides, the CDR3 is TGTGCCAGCATTGGGACTAGCGGATACAATGAGCAGTTCTTC. The V and J genes are TRBV2 and TRBJ2-1; 11 bases are a match to TRBD2. Germline CDR1 SNHLY, CDR2 FYNNEI. V shed 7 bases, J shed 4 bases, and the junction held 3 bases outside the gene matches. The CDR3 loop spans 14 amino acids.

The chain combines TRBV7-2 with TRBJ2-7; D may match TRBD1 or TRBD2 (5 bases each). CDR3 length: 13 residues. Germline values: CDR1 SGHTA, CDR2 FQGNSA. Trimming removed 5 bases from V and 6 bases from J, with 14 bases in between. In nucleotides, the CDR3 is TGTGCCAGCAGCGGGGCTAGCCGGAGCGAGCAGTACTTC. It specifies CASSGASRSEQYF.

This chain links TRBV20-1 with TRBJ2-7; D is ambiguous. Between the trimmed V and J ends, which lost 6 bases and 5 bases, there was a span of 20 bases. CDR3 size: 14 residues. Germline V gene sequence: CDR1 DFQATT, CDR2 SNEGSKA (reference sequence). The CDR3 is CSAASQQSLHEQYF. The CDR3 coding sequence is TGCAGTGCCGCGTCTCAGCAGAGCCTACACGAGCAGTACTTC.

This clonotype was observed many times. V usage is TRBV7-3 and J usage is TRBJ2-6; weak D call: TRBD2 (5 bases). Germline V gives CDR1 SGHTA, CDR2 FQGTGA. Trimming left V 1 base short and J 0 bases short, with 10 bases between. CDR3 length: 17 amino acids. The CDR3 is CASSLSSGISGANVLTF. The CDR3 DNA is TGTGCCAGCAGCTTAAGTTCGGGGATCTCTGGGGCCAACGTCCTGACTTTC.

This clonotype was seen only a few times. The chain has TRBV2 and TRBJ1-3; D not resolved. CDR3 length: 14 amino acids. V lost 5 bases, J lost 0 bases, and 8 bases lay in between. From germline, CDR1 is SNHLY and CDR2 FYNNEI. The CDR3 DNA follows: TGTGCCAGCAGTTGGGCACTCTCTGGAAACACCATATATTTT. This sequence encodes CASSWALSGNTIYF.

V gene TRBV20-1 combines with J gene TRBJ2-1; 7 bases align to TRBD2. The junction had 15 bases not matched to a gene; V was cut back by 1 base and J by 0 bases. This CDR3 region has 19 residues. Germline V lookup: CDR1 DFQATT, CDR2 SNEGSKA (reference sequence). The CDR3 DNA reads TGCAGTGCTAGAGCCGAGGTGACGGGGGGTTCCCACTCCTACAATGAGCAGTTCTTC. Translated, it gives CSARAEVTGGSHSYNEQFF.

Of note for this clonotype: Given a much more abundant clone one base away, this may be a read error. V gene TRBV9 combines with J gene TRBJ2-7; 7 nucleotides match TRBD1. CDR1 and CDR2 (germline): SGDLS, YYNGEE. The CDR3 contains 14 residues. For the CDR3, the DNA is TGTACCAGCAGCTCTGGACAGGCGCACTACGAGCAGTACTTC. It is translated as CTSSSGQAHYEQYF. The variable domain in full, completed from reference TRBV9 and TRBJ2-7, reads DSGVTQTPKHLITATGQRVTLRCSPRSGDLSVYWYQQSLDQGLQFLIQYYNGEERAKGNILERFSAQQFPDLHSELNLSSLELGDSALYFCTSSSGQAHYEQYFGPGTRLTVT.